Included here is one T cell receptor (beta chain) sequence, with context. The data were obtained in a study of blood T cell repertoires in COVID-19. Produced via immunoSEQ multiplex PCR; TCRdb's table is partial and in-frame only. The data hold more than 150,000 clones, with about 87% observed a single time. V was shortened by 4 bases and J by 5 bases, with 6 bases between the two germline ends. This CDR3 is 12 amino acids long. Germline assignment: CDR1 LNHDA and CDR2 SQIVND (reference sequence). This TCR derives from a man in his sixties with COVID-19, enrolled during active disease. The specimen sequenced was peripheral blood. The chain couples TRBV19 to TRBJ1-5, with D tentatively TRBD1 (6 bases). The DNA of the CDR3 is TGTGCCAGTAGTAAGGGGGATCAGCCCCAGCATTTT. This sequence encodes CASSKGDQPQHF.